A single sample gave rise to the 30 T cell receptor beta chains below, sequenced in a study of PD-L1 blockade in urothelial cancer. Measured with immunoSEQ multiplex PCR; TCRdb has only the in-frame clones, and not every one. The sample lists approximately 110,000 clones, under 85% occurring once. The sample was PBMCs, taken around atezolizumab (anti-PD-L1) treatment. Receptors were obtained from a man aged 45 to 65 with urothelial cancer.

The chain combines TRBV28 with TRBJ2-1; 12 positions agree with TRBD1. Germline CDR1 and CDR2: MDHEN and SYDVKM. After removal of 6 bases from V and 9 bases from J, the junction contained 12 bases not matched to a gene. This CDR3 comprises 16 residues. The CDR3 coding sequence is TGTGCCAGCAGCGATCCCCGGGACAGGGGGCTTCTTGAGCAGTTCTTC. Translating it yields CASSDPRDRGLLEQFF.

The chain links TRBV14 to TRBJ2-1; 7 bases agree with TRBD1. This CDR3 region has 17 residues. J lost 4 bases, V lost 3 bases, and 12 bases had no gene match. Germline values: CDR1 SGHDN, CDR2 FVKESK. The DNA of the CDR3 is TGTGCCAGCAGCCAGGGCGTACGGGACAGAAATTACAATGAGCAGTTCTTC. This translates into CASSQGVRDRNYNEQFF.

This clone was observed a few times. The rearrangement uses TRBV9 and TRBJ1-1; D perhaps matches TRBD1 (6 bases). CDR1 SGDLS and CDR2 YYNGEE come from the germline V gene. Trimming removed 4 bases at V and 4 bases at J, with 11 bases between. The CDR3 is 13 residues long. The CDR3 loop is CASSTGQSTEAFF. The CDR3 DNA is TGTGCCAGCAGCACTGGACAGTCCACTGAAGCTTTCTTT. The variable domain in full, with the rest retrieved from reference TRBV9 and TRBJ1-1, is DSGVTQTPKHLITATGQRVTLRCSPRSGDLSVYWYQQSLDQGLQFLIQYYNGEERAKGNILERFSAQQFPDLHSELNLSSLELGDSALYFCASSTGQSTEAFFGQGTRLTVV.

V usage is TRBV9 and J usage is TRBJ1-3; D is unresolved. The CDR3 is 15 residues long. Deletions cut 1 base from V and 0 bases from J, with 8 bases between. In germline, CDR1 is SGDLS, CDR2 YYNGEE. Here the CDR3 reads CASSVQGSSGNTIYF. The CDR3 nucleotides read TGTGCCAGCAGCGTACAAGGGAGCTCTGGAAACACCATATATTTT.

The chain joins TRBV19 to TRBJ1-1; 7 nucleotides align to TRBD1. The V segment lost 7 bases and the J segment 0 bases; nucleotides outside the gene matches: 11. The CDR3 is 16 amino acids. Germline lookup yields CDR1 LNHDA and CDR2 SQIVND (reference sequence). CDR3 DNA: TGTGCCAGTAAAGAGACAGGGAGTGTTCTGAACACTGAAGCTTTCTTT. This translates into CASKETGSVLNTEAFF.

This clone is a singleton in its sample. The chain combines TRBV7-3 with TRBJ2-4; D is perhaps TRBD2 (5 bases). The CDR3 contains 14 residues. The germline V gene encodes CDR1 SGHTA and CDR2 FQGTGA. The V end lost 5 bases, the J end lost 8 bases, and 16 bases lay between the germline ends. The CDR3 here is CASSARGHADIQYF. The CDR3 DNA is TGTGCCAGCAGCGCCCGCGGGCATGCGGACATTCAGTACTTC.

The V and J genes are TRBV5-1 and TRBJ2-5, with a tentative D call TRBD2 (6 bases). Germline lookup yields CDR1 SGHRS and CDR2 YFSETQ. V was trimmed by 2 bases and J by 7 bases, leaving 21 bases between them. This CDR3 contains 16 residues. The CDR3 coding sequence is TGCGCCAGCAGCTTTTCCTCCGGGGAGGTCCGAGCGACCCAGTACTTC. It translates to CASSFSSGEVRATQYF.

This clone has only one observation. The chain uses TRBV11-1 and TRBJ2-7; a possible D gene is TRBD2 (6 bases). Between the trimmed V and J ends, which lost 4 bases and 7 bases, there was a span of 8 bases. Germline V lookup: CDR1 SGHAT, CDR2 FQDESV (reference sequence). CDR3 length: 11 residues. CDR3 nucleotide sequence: TGTGCCAGCAGCTCTGGGAGGGAGCAGTACTTC. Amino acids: CASSSGREQYF. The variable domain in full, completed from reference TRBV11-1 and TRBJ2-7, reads EAEVAQSPRYKITEKSQAVAFWCDPISGHATLYWYRQILGQGPELLVQFQDESVVDDSQLPKDRFSAERLKGVDSTLKIQPAELGDSAMYLCASSSGREQYFGPGTRLTVT.

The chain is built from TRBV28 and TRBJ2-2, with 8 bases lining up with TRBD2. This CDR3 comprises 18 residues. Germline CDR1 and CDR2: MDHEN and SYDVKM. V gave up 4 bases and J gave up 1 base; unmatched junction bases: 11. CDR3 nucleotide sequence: TGTGCCAGCAGTTCCAGGGTAATCACTAGCGGGAACACCGGGGAGCTGTTTTTT. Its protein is CASSSRVITSGNTGELFF.

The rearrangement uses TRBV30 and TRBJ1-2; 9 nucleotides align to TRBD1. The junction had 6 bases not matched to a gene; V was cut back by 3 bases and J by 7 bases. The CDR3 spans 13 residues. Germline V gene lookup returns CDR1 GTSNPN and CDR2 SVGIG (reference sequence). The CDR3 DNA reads TGTGCCTGGAGCACAGGGGGCGCGGGTGGCTACACCTTC. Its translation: CAWSTGGAGGYTF.

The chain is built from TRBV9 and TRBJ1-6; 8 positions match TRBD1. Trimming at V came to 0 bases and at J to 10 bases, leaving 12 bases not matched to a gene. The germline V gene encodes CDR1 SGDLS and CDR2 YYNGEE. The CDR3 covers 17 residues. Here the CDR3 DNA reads TGTGCCAGCAGCGTAGATCCAGTAGCAGGGGGCATATCACCCCTCCACTTT. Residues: CASSVDPVAGGISPLHF.

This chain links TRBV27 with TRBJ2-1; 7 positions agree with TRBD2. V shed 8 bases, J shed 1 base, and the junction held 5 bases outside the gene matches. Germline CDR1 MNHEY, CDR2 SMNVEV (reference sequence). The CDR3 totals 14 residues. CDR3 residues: CASGGVPSYNEQFF. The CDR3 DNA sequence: TGTGCCAGCGGGGGGGTGCCTTCCTACAATGAGCAGTTCTTC.

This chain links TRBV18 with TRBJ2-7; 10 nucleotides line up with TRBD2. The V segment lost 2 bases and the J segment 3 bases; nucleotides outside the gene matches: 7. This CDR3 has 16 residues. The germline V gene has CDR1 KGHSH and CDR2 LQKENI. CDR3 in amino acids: CASSPALAGDGYEQYF. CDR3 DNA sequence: TGTGCCAGCTCACCAGCCCTAGCGGGAGACGGCTACGAGCAGTACTTC.

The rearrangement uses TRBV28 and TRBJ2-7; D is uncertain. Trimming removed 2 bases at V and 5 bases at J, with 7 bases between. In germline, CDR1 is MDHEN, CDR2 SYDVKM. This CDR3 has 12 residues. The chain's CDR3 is CASSLVVHEQYF. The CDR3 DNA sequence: TGTGCCAGCAGTTTAGTCGTCCACGAGCAGTACTTC.

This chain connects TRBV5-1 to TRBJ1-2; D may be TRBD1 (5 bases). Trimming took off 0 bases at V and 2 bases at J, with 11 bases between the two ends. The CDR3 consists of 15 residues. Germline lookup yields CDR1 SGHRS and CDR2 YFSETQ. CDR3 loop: CASSLAGGGNYGYTF. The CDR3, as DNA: TGCGCCAGCAGCTTGGCTGGGGGAGGGAACTATGGCTACACCTTC.

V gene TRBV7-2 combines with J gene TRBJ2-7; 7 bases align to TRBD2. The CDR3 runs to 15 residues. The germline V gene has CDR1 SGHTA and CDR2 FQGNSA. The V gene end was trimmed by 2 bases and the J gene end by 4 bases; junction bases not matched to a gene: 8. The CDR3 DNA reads TGTGCCAGCAGCTTACAGGGTGGGGGGGGATACGAGCAGTACTTC. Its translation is CASSLQGGGGYEQYF.

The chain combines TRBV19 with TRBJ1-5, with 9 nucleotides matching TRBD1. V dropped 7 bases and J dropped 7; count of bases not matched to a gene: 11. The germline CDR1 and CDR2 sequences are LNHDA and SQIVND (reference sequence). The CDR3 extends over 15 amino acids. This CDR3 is CASKPSGQGWQPQHF. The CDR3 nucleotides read TGTGCCAGTAAACCGTCCGGACAGGGGTGGCAGCCCCAGCATTTT.

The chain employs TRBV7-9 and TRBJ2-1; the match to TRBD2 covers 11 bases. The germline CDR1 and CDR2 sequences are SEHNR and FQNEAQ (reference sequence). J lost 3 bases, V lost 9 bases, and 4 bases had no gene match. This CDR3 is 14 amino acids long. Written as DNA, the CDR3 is TGTGCCAGTACAACTAGCGGGAGCTACAATGAGCAGTTCTTC. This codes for CASTTSGSYNEQFF.

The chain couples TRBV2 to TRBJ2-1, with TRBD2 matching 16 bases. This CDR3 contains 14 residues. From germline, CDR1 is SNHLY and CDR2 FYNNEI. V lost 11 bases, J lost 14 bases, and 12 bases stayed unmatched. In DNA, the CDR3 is TGTGCCGGACAATCCGGGACTAGCGGGAGGGCCGAGTTCTTC. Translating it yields CAGQSGTSGRAEFF. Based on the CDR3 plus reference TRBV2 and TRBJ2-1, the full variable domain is EPEVTQTPSHQVTQMGQEVILRCVPISNHLYFYWYRQILGQKVEFLVSFYNNEISEKSEIFDDQFSVERPDGSNFTLKIRSTKLEDSAMYFCAGQSGTSGRAEFFGPGTRLTVL.

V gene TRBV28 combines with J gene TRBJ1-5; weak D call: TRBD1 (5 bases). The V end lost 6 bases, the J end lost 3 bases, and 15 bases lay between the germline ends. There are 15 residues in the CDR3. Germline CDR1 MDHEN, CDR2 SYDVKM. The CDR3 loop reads CASREEDRHNQPQHF. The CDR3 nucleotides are TGTGCCAGCAGAGAAGAAGACAGACACAATCAGCCCCAGCATTTT. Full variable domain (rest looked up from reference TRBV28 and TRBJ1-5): DVKVTQSSRYLVKRTGEKVFLECVQDMDHENMFWYRQDPGLGLRLIYFSYDVKMKEKGDIPEGYSVSREKKERFSLILESASTNQTSMYLCASREEDRHNQPQHFGDGTRLSIL.

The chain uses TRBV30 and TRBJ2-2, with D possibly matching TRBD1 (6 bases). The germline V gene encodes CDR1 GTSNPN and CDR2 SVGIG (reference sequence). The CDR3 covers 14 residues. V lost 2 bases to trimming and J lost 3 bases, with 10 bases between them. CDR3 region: CAWSSRGYTGELFF. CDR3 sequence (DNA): TGTGCCTGGAGTTCCAGGGGATACACCGGGGAGCTGTTTTTT. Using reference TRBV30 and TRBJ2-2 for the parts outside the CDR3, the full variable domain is SQTIHQWPATLVQPVGSPLSLECTVEGTSNPNLYWYRQAAGRGLQLLFYSVGIGQISSEVPQNLSASRPQDRQFILSSKKLLLSDSGFYLCAWSSRGYTGELFFGEGSRLTVL.

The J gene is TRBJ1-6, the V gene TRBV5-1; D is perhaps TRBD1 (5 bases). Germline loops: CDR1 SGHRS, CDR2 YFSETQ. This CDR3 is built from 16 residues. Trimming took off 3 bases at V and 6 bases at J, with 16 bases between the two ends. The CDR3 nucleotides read TGCGCCAGCAGCTACACCGGGACTACCACTAATTCACCCCTCCACTTT. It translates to CASSYTGTTTNSPLHF.

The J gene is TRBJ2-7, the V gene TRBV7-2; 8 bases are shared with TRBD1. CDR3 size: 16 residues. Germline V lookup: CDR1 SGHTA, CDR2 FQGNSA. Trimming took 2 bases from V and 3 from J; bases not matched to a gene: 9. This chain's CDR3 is CASSLIPGDRGYEQYF. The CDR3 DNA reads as TGTGCCAGCAGCTTAATCCCGGGTGACAGGGGCTACGAGCAGTACTTC.

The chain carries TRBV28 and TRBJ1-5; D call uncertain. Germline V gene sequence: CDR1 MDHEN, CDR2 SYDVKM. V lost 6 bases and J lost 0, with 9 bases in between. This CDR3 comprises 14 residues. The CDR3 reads CASRAELSNQPQHF. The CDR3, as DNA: TGTGCCAGCAGAGCGGAACTTAGCAATCAGCCCCAGCATTTT. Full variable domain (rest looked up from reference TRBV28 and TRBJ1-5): DVKVTQSSRYLVKRTGEKVFLECVQDMDHENMFWYRQDPGLGLRLIYFSYDVKMKEKGDIPEGYSVSREKKERFSLILESASTNQTSMYLCASRAELSNQPQHFGDGTRLSIL.

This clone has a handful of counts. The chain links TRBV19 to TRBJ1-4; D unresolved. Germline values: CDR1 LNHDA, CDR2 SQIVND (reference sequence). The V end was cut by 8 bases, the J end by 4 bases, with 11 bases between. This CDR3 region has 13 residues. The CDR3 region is CASGRERNEKLFF. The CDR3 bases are TGTGCCAGTGGCCGGGAACGTAATGAAAAACTGTTTTTT.

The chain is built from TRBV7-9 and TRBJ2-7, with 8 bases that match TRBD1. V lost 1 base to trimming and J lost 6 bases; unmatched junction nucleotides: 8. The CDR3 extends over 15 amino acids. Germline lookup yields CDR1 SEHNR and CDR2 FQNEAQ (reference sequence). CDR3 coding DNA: TGTGCCAGCAGCTTAGTAGGGGGGACAGGAAGCGAGCAGTACTTC. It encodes CASSLVGGTGSEQYF.

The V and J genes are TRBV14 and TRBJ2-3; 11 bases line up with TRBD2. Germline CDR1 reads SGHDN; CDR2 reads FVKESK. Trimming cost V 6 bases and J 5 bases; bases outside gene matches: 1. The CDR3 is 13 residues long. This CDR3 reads CASRGTSGDTQYF. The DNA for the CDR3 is TGTGCCAGCAGGGGGACTAGCGGAGATACGCAGTATTTT.

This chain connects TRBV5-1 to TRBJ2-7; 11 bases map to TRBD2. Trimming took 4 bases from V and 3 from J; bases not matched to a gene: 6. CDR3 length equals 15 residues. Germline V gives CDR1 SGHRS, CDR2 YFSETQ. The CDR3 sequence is CASSVTSGAFYEQYF. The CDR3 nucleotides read TGCGCCAGCAGCGTGACTAGCGGGGCCTTCTACGAGCAGTACTTC. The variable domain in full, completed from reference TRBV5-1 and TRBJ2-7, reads KAGVTQTPRYLIKTRGQQVTLSCSPISGHRSVSWYQQTPGQGLQFLFEYFSETQRNKGNFPGRFSGRQFSNSRSEMNVSTLELGDSALYLCASSVTSGAFYEQYFGPGTRLTVT.

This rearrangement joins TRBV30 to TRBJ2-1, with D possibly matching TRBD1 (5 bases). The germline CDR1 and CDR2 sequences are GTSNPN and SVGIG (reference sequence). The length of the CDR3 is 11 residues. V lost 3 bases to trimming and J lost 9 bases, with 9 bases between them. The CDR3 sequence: CAWRGRAEQFF. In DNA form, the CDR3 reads TGTGCCTGGAGGGGCAGGGCTGAGCAGTTCTTC. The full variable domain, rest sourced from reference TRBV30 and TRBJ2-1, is SQTIHQWPATLVQPVGSPLSLECTVEGTSNPNLYWYRQAAGRGLQLLFYSVGIGQISSEVPQNLSASRPQDRQFILSSKKLLLSDSGFYLCAWRGRAEQFFGPGTRLTVL.

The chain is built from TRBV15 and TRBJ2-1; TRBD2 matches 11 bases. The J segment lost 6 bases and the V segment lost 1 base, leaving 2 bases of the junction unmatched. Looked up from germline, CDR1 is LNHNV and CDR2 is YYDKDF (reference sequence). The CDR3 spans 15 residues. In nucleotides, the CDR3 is TGTGCCACCAGCAGAGGTAGCGGGAGGGCCAATGAGCAGTTCTTC. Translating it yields CATSRGSGRANEQFF.